This T cell receptor beta chain stems from a study of CD8 T cells in Susac syndrome. In this sample, this clonotype turned up once. The CDR3 is 14 residues long. V was clipped by 0 bases and J by 4 bases; unmatched bases: 6. Germline V gene data show CDR1 as DFQATT and CDR2 as SNEGSKA (reference sequence). Reverse transcription of roughly 0.5 to 1 ug RNA used random hexamers. TCRdb re-called the immunoSEQ multiplex PCR reads through MiXCR, storing one row per CDR3 protein. The data hold around 150,000 distinct CDR3 sequences, with around 95% observed a single time. The chain combines TRBV20-1 with TRBJ2-7; 7 bases align to TRBD1. Sequenced: CD4+ T cells from PBMCs. The TCR comes from a human donor in good health. Written as DNA, the CDR3 is TGCAGTGCTAGAGAGACAGGGAGTAGATACGAGCAGTACTTC. Translating gives CSARETGSRYEQYF.